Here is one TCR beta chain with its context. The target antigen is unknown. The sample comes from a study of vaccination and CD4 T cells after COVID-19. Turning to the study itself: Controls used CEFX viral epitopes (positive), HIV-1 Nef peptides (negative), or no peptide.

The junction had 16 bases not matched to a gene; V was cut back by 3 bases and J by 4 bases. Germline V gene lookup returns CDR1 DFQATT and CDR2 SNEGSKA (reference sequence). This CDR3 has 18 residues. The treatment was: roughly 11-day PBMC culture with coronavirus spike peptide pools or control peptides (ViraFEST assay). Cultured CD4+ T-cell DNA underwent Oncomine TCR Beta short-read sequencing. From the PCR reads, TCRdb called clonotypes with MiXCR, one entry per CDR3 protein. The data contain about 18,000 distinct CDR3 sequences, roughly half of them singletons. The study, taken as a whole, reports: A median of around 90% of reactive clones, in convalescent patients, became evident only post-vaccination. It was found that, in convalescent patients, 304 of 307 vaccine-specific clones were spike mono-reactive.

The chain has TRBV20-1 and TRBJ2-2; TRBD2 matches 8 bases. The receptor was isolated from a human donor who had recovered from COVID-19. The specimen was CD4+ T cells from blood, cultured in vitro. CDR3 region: CSASHPTGGGGVTGELFF. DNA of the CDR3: TGCAGTGCTAGTCACCCCACGGGGGGGGGAGGTGTCACCGGGGAGCTGTTTTTT.